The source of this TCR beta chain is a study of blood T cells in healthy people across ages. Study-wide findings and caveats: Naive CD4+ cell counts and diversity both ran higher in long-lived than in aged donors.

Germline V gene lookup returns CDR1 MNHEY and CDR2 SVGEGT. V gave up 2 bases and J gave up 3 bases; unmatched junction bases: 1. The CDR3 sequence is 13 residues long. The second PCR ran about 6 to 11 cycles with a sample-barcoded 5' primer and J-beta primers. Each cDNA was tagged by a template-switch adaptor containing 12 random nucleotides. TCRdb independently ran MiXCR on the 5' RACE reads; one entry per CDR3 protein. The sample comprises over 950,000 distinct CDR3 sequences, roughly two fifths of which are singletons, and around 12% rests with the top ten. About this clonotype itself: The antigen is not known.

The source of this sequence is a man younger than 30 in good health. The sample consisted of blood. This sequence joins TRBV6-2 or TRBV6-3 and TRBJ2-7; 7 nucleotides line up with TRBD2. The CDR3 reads CASSYGTIYEQYF. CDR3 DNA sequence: TGTGCCAGCAGTTACGGGACTATCTACGAGCAGTACTTC.